This T cell receptor beta chain was retrieved from a study of shared clonotypes between healthy human individuals. The germline V gene encodes CDR1 MNHNY and CDR2 SVGAGI (reference sequence). This CDR3 has 13 residues. The V gene end was trimmed by 5 bases and the J gene end by 7 bases; junction bases not matched to a gene: 3. Study-level results: The sharing of about 5% of naive CD4 clonotypes was seen across a handful of donors. Only blood was sampled; tissue repertoires likely differ.

Several immunoSEQ plates held equal portions of the genomic DNA taken from each subset. Clones were sequenced by immunoSEQ multiplex PCR, and TCRdb holds only the in-frame ones, with some missing. This sample has millions of clones; roughly 92% occur once, and the top ten carry roughly 0.14%. Every contributor of samples was a Caucasian grown-up residing in Nashville, Tennessee. As concerns this clone: Its target is unknown.

The receptor comes from a man aged 18 to 29 in good health. Sequencing was done on a sample of naive CD4+ T cells sorted from blood. Noted subset: CD45RA+ positively selected. The rearrangement uses TRBV6-6 and TRBJ1-2; 11 bases agree with TRBD1. DNA for the CDR3: TGTGCCAGCAGTGGACAGGGGGCAGGTGGCTACACCTTC. Protein sequence: CASSGQGAGGYTF.